This T cell receptor (beta chain) was profiled in a study of cytomegalovirus exposure and HLA in healthy donors. Study details: Unique TCR beta sequences numbering about 100 million came from 150 million to 200 million T cells in an earlier analysis.

The V gene end was trimmed by 5 bases and the J gene end by 2 bases; junction bases not matched to a gene: 8. Germline CDR1 and CDR2: MNHNY and SVGAGI (reference sequence). The CDR3 covers 15 residues. General study results and limits: Within an earlier analysis, most TCR beta V segments proved productive either about 90% or about 30% of the time. Rates of TCR association differed by HLA locus in a later analysis, with DRB1 highest and HLA-C lowest.

The PCR used 60 Vbeta and 13 Jbeta primers. Clones were read by immunoSEQ multiplex PCR, and TCRdb kept only the in-frame ones, dropping some. This sample has 100,000 or so clones, with 80% found just once. A word on this clone: Its antigen is not identified.

Sequencing was performed on PBMCs. The chain carries TRBV6-6 and TRBJ2-7; 8 nucleotides match TRBD1. This clonotype originated in a young man in good health and CMV-seropositive. CDR3 nucleotide sequence: TGTGCCAGCAGTACGGAGGACAGGGTTGCCTACGAGCAGTACTTC. Translating gives CASSTEDRVAYEQYF.